Listed below are T cell receptor beta chains from one sample, sequenced in a study of vaccination and CD4 T cells after COVID-19. The antigens of these receptors remain unknown. TCRdb recomputed calls from the PCR reads with MiXCR, one row per CDR3 protein. The data contain 16,000 or so distinct CDR3 sequences, about 43% of them singletons. The source material was CD4+ T cells from blood, cultured in vitro, sampled after SARS-CoV-2 vaccination. The source is a human donor who had recovered from COVID-19. The CDR3 runs from the conserved cysteine through the conserved F or W. Each record gives: D gene, clone size, J gene, V gene, CDR3 protein, CDR3 DNA. D genes are given only for firm matches. Only some rows state a clone size, as once, few, many or a class for expanded clones.

D: TRBD1
size: NA
J: TRBJ2-7
V: TRBV20-1
CDR3: CSARETGGLYEQYF
DNA: TGCAGTGCTAGAGAAACAGGGGGTCTCTACGAGCAGTACTTC

D: TRBD2
size: once
J: TRBJ2-7
V: TRBV11-2
CDR3: CASSLFGAGPYEQYF
DNA: TGTGCCAGCAGCCTTTTTGGAGCGGGACCCTACGAGCAGTACTTC

D: NA
size: NA
J: TRBJ1-5
V: TRBV29-1
CDR3: CSVEDISNQPQHF
DNA: TGCAGCGTGGAGGACATAAGCAATCAGCCCCAGCATTTT

D: TRBD2
size: medium-sized
J: TRBJ2-3
V: TRBV10-3
CDR3: CATTPGLASTDTQYF
DNA: TGTGCCACTACGCCGGGACTAGCGAGCACAGATACGCAGTATTTT

D: NA
size: few
J: TRBJ1-5
V: TRBV6-1
CDR3: CASSEGGGLAQPQHF
DNA: TGTGCCAGCAGTGAAGGCGGGGGGTTGGCTCAGCCCCAGCATTTT

D: NA
size: few
J: TRBJ2-5
V: TRBV21-1
CDR3: CASSKALTGGAETQYF
DNA: TGTGCCAGCAGCAAAGCGCTCACAGGGGGCGCAGAGACCCAGTACTTC

D: NA
size: few
J: TRBJ2-3
V: TRBV29-1
CDR3: CSVGGLFTDTQYF
DNA: TGCAGCGTCGGGGGACTTTTCACAGATACGCAGTATTTT

D: TRBD1
size: few
J: TRBJ1-6
V: TRBV20-1
CDR3: CSAGDRVDSPLHF
DNA: TGCAGTGCCGGCGACAGGGTCGATTCACCCCTCCACTTT

D: NA
size: NA
J: TRBJ2-7
V: TRBV20-1
CDR3: CSAVAGSYEQYF
DNA: TGCAGTGCTGTAGCTGGATCCTACGAGCAGTACTTC

D: NA
size: NA
J: TRBJ1-4
V: TRBV5-1
CDR3: CASSPSPGLRGEKLFF
DNA: TGCGCCAGCAGCCCCTCTCCGGGACTGCGGGGTGAAAAACTGTTTTTT

D: TRBD1
size: NA
J: TRBJ2-7
V: TRBV27
CDR3: CASSATGAPSYEQYF
DNA: TGTGCCAGCAGTGCGACAGGGGCCCCCTCCTACGAGCAGTACTTC

D: NA
size: NA
J: TRBJ1-3
V: TRBV28
CDR3: CASNRGPGNTIYF
DNA: TGTGCCAGCAACCGGGGACCCGGAAACACCATATATTTT

D: TRBD1
size: few
J: TRBJ2-3
V: TRBV12-3/TRBV12-4
CDR3: CASSFTGGTDTQYF
DNA: TGTGCCAGCAGTTTCACAGGGGGCACAGATACGCAGTATTTT

D: TRBD1
size: NA
J: TRBJ1-6
V: TRBV28
CDR3: CASRRQGSSYNSPLHF
DNA: TGTGCCAGCAGACGACAGGGGAGCTCCTATAATTCACCCCTCCACTTT

D: NA
size: NA
J: TRBJ2-3
V: TRBV2
CDR3: CASKLDGTDTQYF
DNA: TGTGCCAGCAAGCTTGATGGCACAGATACGCAGTATTTT

D: TRBD2
size: few
J: TRBJ2-2
V: TRBV20-1
CDR3: CSAREGRTSGSTWVTGELFF
DNA: TGCAGTGCTAGAGAGGGCCGGACTAGCGGGAGCACCTGGGTAACCGGGGAGCTGTTTTTT

D: NA
size: NA
J: TRBJ2-5
V: TRBV20-1
CDR3: CSARVPGTAETQYF
DNA: TGCAGTGCTAGAGTTCCGGGAACGGCAGAGACCCAGTACTTC

D: TRBD2
size: few
J: TRBJ2-3
V: TRBV20-1
CDR3: CSASLSGVADTQYF
DNA: TGCAGTGCTAGTCTTAGCGGGGTGGCAGATACGCAGTATTTT

D: NA
size: NA
J: TRBJ1-6
V: TRBV7-9
CDR3: CASSLTTNSPLHF
DNA: TGTGCCAGCAGCTTGACAACTAATTCACCCCTCCACTTT

D: NA
size: NA
J: TRBJ2-2
V: TRBV27
CDR3: CASSLSQAGELFF
DNA: TGTGCCAGCAGTTTGTCGCAGGCCGGGGAGCTGTTTTTT

D: TRBD2
size: NA
J: TRBJ2-7
V: TRBV6-5
CDR3: CASSYSTGLAGGSYEQYF
DNA: TGTGCCAGCAGTTACTCGACGGGACTAGCGGGAGGCTCCTACGAGCAGTACTTC

D: NA
size: NA
J: TRBJ2-7
V: TRBV20-1
CDR3: CSARDQRRGTLREQYF
DNA: TGCAGTGCTAGAGATCAACGGAGGGGGACCCTTAGGGAGCAGTACTTC

D: NA
size: NA
J: TRBJ1-3
V: TRBV7-6
CDR3: CASSSTSTGGVSGNTIYF
DNA: TGTGCCAGCAGCTCCACCAGTACCGGTGGGGTCTCTGGAAACACCATATATTTT

D: NA
size: NA
J: TRBJ1-6
V: TRBV19
CDR3: CASSTGNSPLHF
DNA: TGTGCCAGTAGTACAGGGAATTCACCCCTCCACTTT

D: NA
size: few
J: TRBJ1-5
V: TRBV6-2/TRBV6-3
CDR3: CASSYSYASNQPQHF
DNA: TGTGCCAGCAGTTACTCATACGCTAGCAATCAGCCCCAGCATTTT

D: NA
size: NA
J: TRBJ2-7
V: TRBV2
CDR3: CASKYPVRSYEQYF
DNA: TGTGCCAGCAAGTACCCAGTTAGGTCCTACGAGCAGTACTTC

D: TRBD2
size: few
J: TRBJ2-5
V: TRBV20-1
CDR3: CSARRGGEYQETQYF
DNA: TGCAGTGCTAGACGGGGGGGGGAGTACCAAGAGACCCAGTACTTC

D: NA
size: NA
J: TRBJ2-2
V: TRBV5-1
CDR3: CASSFFTGGGVTGELFF
DNA: TGCGCCAGCAGCTTTTTTACTGGGGGAGGTGTCACCGGGGAGCTGTTTTTT

D: NA
size: NA
J: TRBJ2-3
V: TRBV20-1
CDR3: CSARGRGNTDTQYF
DNA: TGCAGTGCTAGAGGACGGGGAAACACAGATACGCAGTATTTT

D: TRBD2
size: NA
J: TRBJ2-5
V: TRBV15
CDR3: CATIKGSGGAYQETQYF
DNA: TGTGCCACCATCAAGGGTAGCGGGGGGGCGTACCAAGAGACCCAGTACTTC

D: TRBD1
size: NA
J: TRBJ2-4
V: TRBV2
CDR3: CASSSLGQLDRDLYF
DNA: TGTGCCAGCAGCTCCTTGGGACAGCTTGATAGGGATCTGTACTTC

D: TRBD1
size: NA
J: TRBJ2-6
V: TRBV4-1
CDR3: CASSQEGQGSGANVLTF
DNA: TGCGCCAGCAGCCAAGAGGGACAGGGCTCTGGGGCCAACGTCCTGACTTTC

D: NA
size: medium-sized
J: TRBJ2-5
V: TRBV18
CDR3: CASSQYQETQYF
DNA: TGTGCCAGCTCACAGTACCAAGAGACCCAGTACTTC

D: NA
size: NA
J: TRBJ1-5
V: TRBV3-1
CDR3: CASSQDYGGASSNQPQHF
DNA: TGTGCCAGCAGCCAAGATTACGGGGGGGCATCTAGCAATCAGCCCCAGCATTTT

D: NA
size: NA
J: TRBJ2-3
V: TRBV7-2
CDR3: CASSLDRTDTQYF
DNA: TGTGCCAGCAGCTTGGACAGAACAGATACGCAGTATTTT